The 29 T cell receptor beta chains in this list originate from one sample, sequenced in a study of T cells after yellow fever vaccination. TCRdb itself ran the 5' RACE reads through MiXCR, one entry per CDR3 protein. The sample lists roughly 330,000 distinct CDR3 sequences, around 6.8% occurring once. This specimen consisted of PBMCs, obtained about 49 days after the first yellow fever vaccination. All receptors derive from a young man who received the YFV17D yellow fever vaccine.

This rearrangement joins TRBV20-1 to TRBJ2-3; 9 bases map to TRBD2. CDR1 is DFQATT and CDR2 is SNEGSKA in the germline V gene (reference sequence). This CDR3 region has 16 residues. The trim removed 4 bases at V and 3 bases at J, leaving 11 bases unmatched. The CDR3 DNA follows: TGCAGTGCTACGGCCCTTCGCGGGGGGGCAACAGATACGCAGTATTTT. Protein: CSATALRGGATDTQYF.

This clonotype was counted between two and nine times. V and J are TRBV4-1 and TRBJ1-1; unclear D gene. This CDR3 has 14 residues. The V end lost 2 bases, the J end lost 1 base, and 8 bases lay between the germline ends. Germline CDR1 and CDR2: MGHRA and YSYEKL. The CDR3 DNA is TGCGCCAGCAGCCAATTGAGGGAGAACACTGAAGCTTTCTTT. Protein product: CASSQLRENTEAFF.

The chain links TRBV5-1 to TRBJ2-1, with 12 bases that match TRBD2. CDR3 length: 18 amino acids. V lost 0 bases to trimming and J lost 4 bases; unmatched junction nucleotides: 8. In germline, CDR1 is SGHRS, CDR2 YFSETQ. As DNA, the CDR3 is TGCGCCAGCAGCTTGGAGCTAGCGGGGGGGGCGGTTTACAATGAGCAGTTCTTC. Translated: CASSLELAGGAVYNEQFF.

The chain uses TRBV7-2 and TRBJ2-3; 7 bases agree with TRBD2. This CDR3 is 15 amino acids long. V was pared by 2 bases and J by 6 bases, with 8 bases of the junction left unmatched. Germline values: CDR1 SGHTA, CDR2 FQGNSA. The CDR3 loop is CASSLWGGGLDTQYF. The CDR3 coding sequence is TGTGCCAGCAGCTTATGGGGGGGGGGATTGGATACGCAGTATTTT.

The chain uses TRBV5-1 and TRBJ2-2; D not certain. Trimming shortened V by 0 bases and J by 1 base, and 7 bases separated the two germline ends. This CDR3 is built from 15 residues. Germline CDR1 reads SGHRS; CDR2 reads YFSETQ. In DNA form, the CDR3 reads TGCGCCAGCAGCTTGGGACGGGTGAACACCGGGGAGCTGTTTTTT. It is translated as CASSLGRVNTGELFF.

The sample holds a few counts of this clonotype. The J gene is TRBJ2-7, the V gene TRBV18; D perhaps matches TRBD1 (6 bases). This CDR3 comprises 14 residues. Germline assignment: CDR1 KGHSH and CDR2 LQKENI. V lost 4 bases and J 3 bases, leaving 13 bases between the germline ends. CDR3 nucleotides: TGTGCCAGCTCACACGGACAGATTCACTACGAGCAGTACGTC. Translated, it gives CASSHGQIHYEQYV.

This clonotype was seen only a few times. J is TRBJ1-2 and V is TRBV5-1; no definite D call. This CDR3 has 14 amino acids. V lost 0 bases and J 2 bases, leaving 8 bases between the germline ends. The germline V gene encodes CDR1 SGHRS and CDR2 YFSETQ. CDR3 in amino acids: CASSLGVVNYGYTF. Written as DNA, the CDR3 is TGCGCCAGCAGCTTGGGAGTGGTAAACTATGGCTACACCTTC.

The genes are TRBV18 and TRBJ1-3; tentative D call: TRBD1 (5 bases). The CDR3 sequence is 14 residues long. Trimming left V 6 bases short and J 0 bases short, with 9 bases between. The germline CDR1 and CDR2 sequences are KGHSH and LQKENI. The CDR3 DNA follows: TGTGCCAGCTCCGGGGACCGCTCTGGAAACACCATATATTTT. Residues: CASSGDRSGNTIYF.

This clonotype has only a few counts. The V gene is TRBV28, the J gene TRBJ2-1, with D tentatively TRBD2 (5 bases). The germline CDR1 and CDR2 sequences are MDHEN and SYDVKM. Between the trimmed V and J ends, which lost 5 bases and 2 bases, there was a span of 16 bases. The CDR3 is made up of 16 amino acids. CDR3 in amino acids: CASSLGRGSPYNEQFF. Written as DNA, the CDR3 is TGTGCCAGCAGTCTCGGCAGAGGGTCCCCCTACAATGAGCAGTTCTTC.

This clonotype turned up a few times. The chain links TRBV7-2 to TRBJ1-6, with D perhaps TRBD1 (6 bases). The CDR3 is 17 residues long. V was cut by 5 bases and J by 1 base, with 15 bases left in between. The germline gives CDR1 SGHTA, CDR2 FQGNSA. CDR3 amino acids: CASSLSKGESYNSPLHF. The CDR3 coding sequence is TGTGCCAGCAGCCTCTCCAAGGGGGAATCCTATAATTCACCCCTCCACTTT.

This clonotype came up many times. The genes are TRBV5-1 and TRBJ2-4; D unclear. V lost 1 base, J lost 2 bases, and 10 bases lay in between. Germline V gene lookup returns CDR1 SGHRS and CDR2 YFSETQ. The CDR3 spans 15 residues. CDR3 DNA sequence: TGCGCCAGCAGCTTGAGCAGGCCCTCCAAAAACATTCAGTACTTC. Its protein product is CASSLSRPSKNIQYF. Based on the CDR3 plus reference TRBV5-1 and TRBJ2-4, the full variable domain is KAGVTQTPRYLIKTRGQQVTLSCSPISGHRSVSWYQQTPGQGLQFLFEYFSETQRNKGNFPGRFSGRQFSNSRSEMNVSTLELGDSALYLCASSLSRPSKNIQYFGAGTRLSVL.

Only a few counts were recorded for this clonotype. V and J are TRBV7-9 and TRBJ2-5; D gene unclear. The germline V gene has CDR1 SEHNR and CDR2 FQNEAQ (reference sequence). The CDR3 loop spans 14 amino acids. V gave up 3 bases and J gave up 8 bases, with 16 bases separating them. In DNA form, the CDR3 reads TGTGCCAGCAGCTTGGGGTCACAGTCCCCAACCCAGTACTTC. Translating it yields CASSLGSQSPTQYF.

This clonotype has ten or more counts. CDR3 residues: CATQSTGNTEAFF. CDR3 DNA: TGTGCCACCCAATCCACAGGGAACACTGAAGCTTTCTTT. The rearrangement uses TRBV15 and TRBJ1-1, with D perhaps TRBD1 (5 bases). Germline CDR1 is LNHNV and CDR2 is YYDKDF (reference sequence). The CDR3 is made up of 13 amino acids. Trimming took off 8 bases at V and 1 base at J, with 11 bases between the two ends.

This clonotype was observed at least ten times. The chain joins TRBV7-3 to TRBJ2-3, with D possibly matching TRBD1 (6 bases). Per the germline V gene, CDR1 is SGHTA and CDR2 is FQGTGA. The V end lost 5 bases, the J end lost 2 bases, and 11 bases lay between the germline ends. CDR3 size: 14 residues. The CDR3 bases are TGTGCCAGCAGCCCTTCAGGGGCCACAGATACGCAGTATTTT. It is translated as CASSPSGATDTQYF.

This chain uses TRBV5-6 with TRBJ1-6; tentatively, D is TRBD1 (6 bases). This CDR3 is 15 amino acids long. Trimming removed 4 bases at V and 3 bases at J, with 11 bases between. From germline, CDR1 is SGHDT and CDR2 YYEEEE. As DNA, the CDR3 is TGTGCCAGCAGCCCGGAGGGGGGCTATAATTCACCCCTCCACTTT. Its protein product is CASSPEGGYNSPLHF.

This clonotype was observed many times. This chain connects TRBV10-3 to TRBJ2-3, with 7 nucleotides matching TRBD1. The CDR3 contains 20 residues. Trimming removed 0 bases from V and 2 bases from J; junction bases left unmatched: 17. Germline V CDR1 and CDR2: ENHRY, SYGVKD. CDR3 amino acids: CAISESPSRRRQGLTDTQYF. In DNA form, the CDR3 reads TGTGCCATCAGTGAGTCGCCCTCTCGGCGGCGACAGGGCCTCACAGATACGCAGTATTTT.

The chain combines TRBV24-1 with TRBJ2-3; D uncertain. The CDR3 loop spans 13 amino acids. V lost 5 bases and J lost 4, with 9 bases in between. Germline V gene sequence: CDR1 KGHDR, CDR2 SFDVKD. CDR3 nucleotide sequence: TGTGCCACCAGTGGGTCCGGCGCAGATACGCAGTATTTT. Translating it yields CATSGSGADTQYF.

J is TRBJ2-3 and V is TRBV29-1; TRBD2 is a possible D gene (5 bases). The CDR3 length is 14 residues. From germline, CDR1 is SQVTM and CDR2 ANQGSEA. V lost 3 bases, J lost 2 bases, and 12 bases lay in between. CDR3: CSVDRDILTDTQYF. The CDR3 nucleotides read TGCAGCGTTGACCGGGATATTCTCACAGATACGCAGTATTTT.

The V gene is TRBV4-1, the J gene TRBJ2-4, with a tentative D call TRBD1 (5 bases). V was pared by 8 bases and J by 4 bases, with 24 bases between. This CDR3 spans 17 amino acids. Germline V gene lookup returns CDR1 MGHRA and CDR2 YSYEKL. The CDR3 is CASGIPGLRGRKNIQYF. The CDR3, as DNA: TGCGCCAGCGGGATACCAGGGCTAAGGGGAAGGAAAAACATTCAGTACTTC.

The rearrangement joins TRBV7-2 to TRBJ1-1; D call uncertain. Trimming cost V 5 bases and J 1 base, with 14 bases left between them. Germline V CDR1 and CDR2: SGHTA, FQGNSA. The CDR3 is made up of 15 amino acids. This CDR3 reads CASSPRFLRNTEAFF. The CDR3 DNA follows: TGTGCCAGCAGCCCCCGTTTTTTGAGGAACACTGAAGCTTTCTTT.

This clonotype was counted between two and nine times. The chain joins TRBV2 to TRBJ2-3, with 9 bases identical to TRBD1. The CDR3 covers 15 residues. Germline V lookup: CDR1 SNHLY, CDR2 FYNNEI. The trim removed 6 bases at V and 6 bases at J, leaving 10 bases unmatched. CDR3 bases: TGTGCCAGCAGCCCGACTACAGGGGGCAGGGATACGCAGTATTTT. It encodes CASSPTTGGRDTQYF.

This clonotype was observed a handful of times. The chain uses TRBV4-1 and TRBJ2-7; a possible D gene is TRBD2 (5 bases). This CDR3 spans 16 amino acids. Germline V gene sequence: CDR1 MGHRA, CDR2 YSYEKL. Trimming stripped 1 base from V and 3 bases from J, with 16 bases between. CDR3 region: CASSQVSSGMGYEQYV. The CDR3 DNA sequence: TGCGCCAGCAGCCAAGTTTCGTCCGGGATGGGCTACGAGCAGTACGTC.

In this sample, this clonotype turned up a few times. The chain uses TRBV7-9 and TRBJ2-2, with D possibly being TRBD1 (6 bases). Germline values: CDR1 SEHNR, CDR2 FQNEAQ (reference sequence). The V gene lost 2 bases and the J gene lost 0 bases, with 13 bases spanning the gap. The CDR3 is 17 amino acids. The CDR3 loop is CASSLRGSAANTGELFF. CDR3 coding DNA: TGTGCCAGCAGCTTAAGGGGGAGCGCCGCGAACACCGGGGAGCTGTTTTTT.

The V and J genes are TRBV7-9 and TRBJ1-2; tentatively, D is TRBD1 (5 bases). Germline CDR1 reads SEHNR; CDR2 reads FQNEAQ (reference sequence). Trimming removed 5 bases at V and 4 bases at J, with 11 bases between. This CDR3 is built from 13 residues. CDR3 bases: TGTGCCAGCAGCGGGGCGAAGGGCTATGGCTACACCTTC. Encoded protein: CASSGAKGYGYTF.

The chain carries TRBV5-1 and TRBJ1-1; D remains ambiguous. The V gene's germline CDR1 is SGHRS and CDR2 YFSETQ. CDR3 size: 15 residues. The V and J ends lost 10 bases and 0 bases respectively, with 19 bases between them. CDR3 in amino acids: CAVSFSTGMNTEAFF. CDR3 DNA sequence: TGCGCCGTCAGCTTCTCGACCGGCATGAACACTGAAGCTTTCTTT.

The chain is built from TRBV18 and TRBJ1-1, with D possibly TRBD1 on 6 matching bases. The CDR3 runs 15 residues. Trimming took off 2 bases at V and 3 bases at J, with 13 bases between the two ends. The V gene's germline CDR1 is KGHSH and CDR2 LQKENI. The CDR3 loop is CASSPGQTRYTEAFF. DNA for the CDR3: TGTGCCAGCTCACCAGGACAGACAAGGTACACTGAAGCTTTCTTT.

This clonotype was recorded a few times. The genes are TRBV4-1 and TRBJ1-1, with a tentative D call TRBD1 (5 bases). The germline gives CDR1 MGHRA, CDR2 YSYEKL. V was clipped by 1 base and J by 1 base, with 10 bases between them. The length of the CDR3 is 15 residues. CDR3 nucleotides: TGCGCCAGCAGCCAAGTACTGGGGGGGAACACTGAAGCTTTCTTT. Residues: CASSQVLGGNTEAFF.

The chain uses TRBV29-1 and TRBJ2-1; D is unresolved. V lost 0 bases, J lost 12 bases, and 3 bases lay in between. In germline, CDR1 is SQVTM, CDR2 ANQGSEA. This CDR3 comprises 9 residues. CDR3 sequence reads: CSVEDRQFF. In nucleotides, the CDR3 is TGCAGCGTTGAAGATCGGCAGTTCTTC.

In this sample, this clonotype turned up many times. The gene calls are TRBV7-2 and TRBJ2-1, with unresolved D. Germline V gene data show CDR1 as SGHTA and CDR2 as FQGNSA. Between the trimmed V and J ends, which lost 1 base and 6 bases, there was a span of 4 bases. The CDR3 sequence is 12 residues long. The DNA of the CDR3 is TGTGCCAGCAGCTTAGGGAGCAATGAGCAGTTCTTC. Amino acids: CASSLGSNEQFF.